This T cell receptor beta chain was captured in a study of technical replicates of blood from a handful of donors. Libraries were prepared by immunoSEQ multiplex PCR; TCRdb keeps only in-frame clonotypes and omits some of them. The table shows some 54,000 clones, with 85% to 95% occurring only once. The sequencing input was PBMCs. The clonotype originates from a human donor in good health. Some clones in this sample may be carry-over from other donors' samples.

CDR3 region: CASSLWGSGLEQYF. CDR3 DNA: TGTGCCAGCAGCTTATGGGGCTCTGGGCTCGAGCAGTACTTC. The chain couples TRBV7-2 to TRBJ2-7; D might be TRBD1 (5 bases). The CDR3 has 14 amino acids. Germline V CDR1 and CDR2: SGHTA, FQGNSA. The V and J ends lost 2 bases and 6 bases respectively, with 14 bases between them.